These T cell receptor beta chains were read from a single sample in a study of T-cell memory formation after mild COVID-19. TCRdb fed the 5' RACE reads into MiXCR, producing one record per CDR3 protein. The data show a few hundred thousand distinct CDR3 sequences, roughly an eighth seen once. The specimen sequenced was PBMCs or a T cell subset sorted from them (not recorded which). These receptors originate from a man younger than 30 who had mild COVID-19 (a few samples of this study predate the infection). Cell type and time point are not known. The CDR3 runs from the conserved cysteine through the conserved F or W. A D gene is named only where the DNA matches it firmly. The size of a clone is reported for some rows only, either as once, few or many, or as a class for expanded clones.

clone_size: few
j_call: TRBJ2-5
v_call: TRBV7-2
d_call: -
cdr3_length: 13
cdr3_aa: CASSLHREETQYF
cdr3_nt: TGTGCCAGCAGCTTACACAGGGAAGAGACCCAGTACTTC

clone_size: -
j_call: TRBJ2-7
v_call: TRBV11-1
d_call: -
cdr3_length: 15
cdr3_aa: CASSPSGTSSYEQYF
cdr3_nt: TGTGCCAGCAGCCCCTCGGGCACCAGCTCCTACGAGCAGTACTTC

clone_size: -
j_call: TRBJ2-3
v_call: TRBV18
d_call: -
cdr3_length: 15
cdr3_aa: CASSPPNQGPDTQYF
cdr3_nt: TGTGCCAGCTCACCACCGAACCAGGGGCCAGATACGCAGTATTTT

clone_size: few
j_call: TRBJ2-3
v_call: TRBV28
d_call: -
cdr3_length: 13
cdr3_aa: CANQGGAADTQYF
cdr3_nt: TGTGCCAACCAGGGGGGCGCGGCAGATACGCAGTATTTT

clone_size: few
j_call: TRBJ1-1
v_call: TRBV7-8
d_call: -
cdr3_length: 16
cdr3_aa: CASSLESDTSRAEAFF
cdr3_nt: TGTGCCAGCAGCTTAGAATCCGATACGTCCAGGGCTGAAGCTTTCTTT

clone_size: -
j_call: TRBJ2-3
v_call: TRBV7-2
d_call: TRBD2
cdr3_length: 17
cdr3_aa: CASTPSSGGFYTDTQYF
cdr3_nt: TGTGCCAGCACCCCATCTAGCGGGGGCTTTTACACAGATACGCAGTATTTT

clone_size: -
j_call: TRBJ2-1
v_call: TRBV7-6
d_call: -
cdr3_length: 12
cdr3_aa: CASSLYHDEQFF
cdr3_nt: TGTGCCAGCAGCTTATACCACGATGAGCAGTTCTTC

clone_size: few
j_call: TRBJ1-1
v_call: TRBV4-2
d_call: -
cdr3_length: 13
cdr3_aa: CASSQVGETEAFF
cdr3_nt: TGTGCCAGCAGCCAAGTCGGGGAGACTGAAGCTTTCTTT

clone_size: -
j_call: TRBJ2-1
v_call: TRBV5-1
d_call: -
cdr3_length: 13
cdr3_aa: CASSFRQNNEQFF
cdr3_nt: TGCGCCAGCAGCTTCAGACAAAACAATGAGCAGTTCTTC

clone_size: -
j_call: TRBJ1-2
v_call: TRBV5-1
d_call: TRBD1
cdr3_length: 12
cdr3_aa: CASSWGQGSYTF
cdr3_nt: TGCGCCAGCAGCTGGGGACAGGGGAGCTACACCTTC

clone_size: -
j_call: TRBJ2-5
v_call: TRBV7-3
d_call: TRBD1
cdr3_length: 15
cdr3_aa: CASSGGRGSEETQYF
cdr3_nt: TGTGCCAGCAGTGGCGGCAGGGGGTCGGAAGAGACCCAGTACTTC

clone_size: few
j_call: TRBJ2-5
v_call: TRBV27
d_call: -
cdr3_length: 13
cdr3_aa: CASSLSRQETQYF
cdr3_nt: TGTGCCAGCAGTTTATCCCGTCAAGAGACCCAGTACTTC

clone_size: -
j_call: TRBJ1-6
v_call: TRBV4-1
d_call: -
cdr3_length: 17
cdr3_aa: CASSQEGGARVGSPLHF
cdr3_nt: TGCGCCAGCAGCCAAGAGGGCGGGGCCAGGGTCGGATCACCCCTCCACTTT

clone_size: few
j_call: TRBJ1-1
v_call: TRBV4-1
d_call: -
cdr3_length: 15
cdr3_aa: CASSQDPGRYTEAFF
cdr3_nt: TGCGCCAGCAGCCAAGATCCGGGTCGGTACACTGAAGCTTTCTTT

clone_size: few
j_call: TRBJ2-3
v_call: TRBV10-3
d_call: TRBD2
cdr3_length: 17
cdr3_aa: CAISDPTSGGAGDTQYF
cdr3_nt: TGTGCCATCAGTGACCCGACTAGCGGGGGGGCCGGAGATACGCAGTATTTT

clone_size: -
j_call: TRBJ2-1
v_call: TRBV20-1
d_call: TRBD2
cdr3_length: 13
cdr3_aa: CSALAGGNNEQFF
cdr3_nt: TGCAGTGCCCTAGCGGGGGGAAACAATGAGCAGTTCTTC

clone_size: -
j_call: TRBJ2-6
v_call: TRBV25-1
d_call: -
cdr3_length: 17
cdr3_aa: CASSGQGITSGANVLTF
cdr3_nt: TGTGCCAGCAGTGGGCAGGGTATAACATCTGGGGCCAACGTCCTGACTTTC

clone_size: -
j_call: TRBJ2-3
v_call: TRBV2
d_call: TRBD1
cdr3_length: 15
cdr3_aa: CASRLDRGGPDTQYF
cdr3_nt: TGTGCCAGCAGGCTCGACAGGGGGGGACCAGATACGCAGTATTTT

clone_size: -
j_call: TRBJ2-7
v_call: TRBV5-6
d_call: -
cdr3_length: 13
cdr3_aa: CASSFVSPGEQYF
cdr3_nt: TGTGCCAGCAGCTTTGTCTCCCCTGGCGAGCAGTACTTC

clone_size: few
j_call: TRBJ1-1
v_call: TRBV7-6
d_call: -
cdr3_length: 14
cdr3_aa: CASTSGIVDTEAFF
cdr3_nt: TGTGCCAGCACCTCGGGGATTGTTGACACTGAAGCTTTCTTT

clone_size: -
j_call: TRBJ2-1
v_call: TRBV30
d_call: TRBD2
cdr3_length: 14
cdr3_aa: CAWTGLAAYNEQFF
cdr3_nt: TGTGCCTGGACGGGACTAGCGGCATACAATGAGCAGTTCTTC

clone_size: -
j_call: TRBJ2-1
v_call: TRBV7-2
d_call: TRBD2
cdr3_length: 16
cdr3_aa: CASSRGASGRYNEQFF
cdr3_nt: TGTGCCAGCAGTCGAGGGGCTAGCGGGAGGTACAATGAGCAGTTCTTC

clone_size: few
j_call: TRBJ2-3
v_call: TRBV5-1
d_call: -
cdr3_length: 12
cdr3_aa: CASRSLADTQYF
cdr3_nt: TGCGCCAGCCGCTCCCTAGCAGATACGCAGTATTTT

clone_size: few
j_call: TRBJ2-3
v_call: TRBV4-3
d_call: TRBD1
cdr3_length: 15
cdr3_aa: CASSQGRGLGDTQYF
cdr3_nt: TGCGCCAGCAGCCAAGGAAGGGGGCTCGGAGATACGCAGTATTTT